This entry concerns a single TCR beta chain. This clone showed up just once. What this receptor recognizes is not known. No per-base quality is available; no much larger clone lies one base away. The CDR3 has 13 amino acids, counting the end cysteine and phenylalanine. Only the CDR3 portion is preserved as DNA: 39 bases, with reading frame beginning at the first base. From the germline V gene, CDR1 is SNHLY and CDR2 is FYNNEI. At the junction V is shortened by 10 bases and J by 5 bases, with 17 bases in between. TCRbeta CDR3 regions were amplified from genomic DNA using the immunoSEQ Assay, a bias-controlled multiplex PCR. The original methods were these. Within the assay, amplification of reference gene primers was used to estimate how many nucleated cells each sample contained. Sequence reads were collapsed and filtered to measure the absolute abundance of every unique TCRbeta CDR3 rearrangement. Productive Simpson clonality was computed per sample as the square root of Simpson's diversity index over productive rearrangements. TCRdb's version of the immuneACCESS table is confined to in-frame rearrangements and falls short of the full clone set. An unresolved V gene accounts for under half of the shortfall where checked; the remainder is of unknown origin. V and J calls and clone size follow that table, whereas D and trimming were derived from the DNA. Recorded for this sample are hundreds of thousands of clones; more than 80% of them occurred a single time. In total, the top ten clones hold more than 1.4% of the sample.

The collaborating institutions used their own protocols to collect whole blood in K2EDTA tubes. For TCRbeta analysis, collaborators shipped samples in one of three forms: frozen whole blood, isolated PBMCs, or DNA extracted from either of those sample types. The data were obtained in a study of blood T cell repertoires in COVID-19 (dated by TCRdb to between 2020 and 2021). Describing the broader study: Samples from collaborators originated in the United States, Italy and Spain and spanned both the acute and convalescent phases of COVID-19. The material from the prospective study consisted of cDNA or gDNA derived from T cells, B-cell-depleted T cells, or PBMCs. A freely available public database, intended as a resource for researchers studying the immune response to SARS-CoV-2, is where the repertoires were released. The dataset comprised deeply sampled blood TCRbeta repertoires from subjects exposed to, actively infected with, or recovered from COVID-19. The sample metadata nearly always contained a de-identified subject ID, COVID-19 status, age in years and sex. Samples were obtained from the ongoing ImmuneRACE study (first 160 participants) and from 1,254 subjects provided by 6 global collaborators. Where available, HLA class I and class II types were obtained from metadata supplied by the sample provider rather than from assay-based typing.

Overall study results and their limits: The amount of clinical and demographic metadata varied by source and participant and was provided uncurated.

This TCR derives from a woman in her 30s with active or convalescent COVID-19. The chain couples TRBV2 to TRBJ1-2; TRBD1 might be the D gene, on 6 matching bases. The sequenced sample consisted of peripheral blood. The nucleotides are TGTGCCACTTTAGAGGGGGTAGGATATGGCTACACCTTC. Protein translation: CATLEGVGYGYTF. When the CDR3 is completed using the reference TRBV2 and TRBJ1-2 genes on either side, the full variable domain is EPEVTQTPSHQVTQMGQEVILRCVPISNHLYFYWYRQILGQKVEFLVSFYNNEISEKSEIFDDQFSVERPDGSNFTLKIRSTKLEDSAMYFCATLEGVGYGYTFGSGTRLTVV.